The text below deals with one T cell receptor (beta chain). Its antigen is not identified. Sequenced by immunoSEQ multiplex PCR; TCRdb stores in-frame clones only, minus some. The repertoire holds under 95,000 clones, with roughly 93% as singletons. Germline CDR1 MGHDK, CDR2 SYGVNS. This CDR3 is built from 14 residues. V dropped 1 base and J dropped 8 bases, with 14 bases sitting between them. The sample comes from a study of cytomegalovirus exposure and HLA in healthy donors. Whole-study results and caveats: The study found most TCR sequences rare, yet found some public TCRs in many donors. The TCR clusters that emerged in the first cohort tended, a later analysis found, to co-occur in the 110 or so validation repertoires. CMV antigen specificity of three CMV-associated chains was confirmed in vitro.

Donors were drawn from the roughly 130-subject validation cohort, separate from the approximately 700-subject first cohort. This sequence joins TRBV25-1 and TRBJ1-1; no definite D call. Sample: PBMCs. This receptor was identified in a man aged 30 to 39 in good health and CMV-seronegative. DNA of the CDR3: TGTGCCAGCAGTGAATTTTACTCTACCGCGGAAGCTTTCTTT. This gives the protein CASSEFYSTAEAFF.